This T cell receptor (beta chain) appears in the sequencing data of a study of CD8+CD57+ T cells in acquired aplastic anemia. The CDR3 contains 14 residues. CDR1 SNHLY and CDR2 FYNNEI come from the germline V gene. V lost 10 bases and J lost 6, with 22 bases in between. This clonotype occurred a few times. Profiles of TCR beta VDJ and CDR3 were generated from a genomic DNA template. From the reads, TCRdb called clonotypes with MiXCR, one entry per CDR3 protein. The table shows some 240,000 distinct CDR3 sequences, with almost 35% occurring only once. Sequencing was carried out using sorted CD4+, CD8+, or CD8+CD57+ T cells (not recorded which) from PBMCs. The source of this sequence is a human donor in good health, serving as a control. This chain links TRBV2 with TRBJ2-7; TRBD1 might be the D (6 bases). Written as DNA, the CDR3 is TGTGCCACCTCAAGGCAGGACAGTGGTGTCGAGCAGTACTTC. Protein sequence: CATSRQDSGVEQYF.